This paragraph covers one T cell receptor beta chain sequence. Its antigen is not known. It was around 300 ng DNA, some 28,000 T cell genomes, that went into each replicate PCR of unsorted PBMC. Assay used: immunoSEQ multiplex PCR; TCRdb lists only in-frame clones, some missing. The table lists about half a million clones, roughly four fifths of them singletons. The donors were adults (healthy and HIV-negative) with no recent acute infections or vaccinations. There were only Caucasian adults among the donors, and all lived in Nashville, Tennessee. These data belong to a study of shared clonotypes between healthy human individuals. Looked up from germline, CDR1 is SSHAT and CDR2 is FNYEAQ (reference sequence). The CDR3 consists of 15 residues. Overall study findings and caveats: Only a few donors were included, so the genetic and exposure-history diversity represented was limited.

What was sequenced was PBMCs. The clonotype originates from a woman in her thirties or forties in good health. Some clones in this sample may be carry-over from other donors' samples. The chain recombines TRBV7-7 with TRBJ2-2; TRBD2 agrees at 8 bases. The CDR3 region has the DNA TGTGCTAGCGGGATGGGGACAACGAACACCGGGGAGCTGTTTTTT. Protein product: CASGMGTTNTGELFF.